These T cell receptor beta chains were read from a single sample in a study of post-analysis software for immune sequencing data. Each CDR3 protein is one row after TCRdb ran MiXCR on the PCR reads. The data hold about 540,000 distinct CDR3 sequences, with roughly 34% observed a single time. The specimen sequenced was blood. The receptors derive from a girl aged 2-17 years with multiple sclerosis. Each CDR3 is given with its conserved first and last residue. A D gene is named only where the DNA matches it firmly. Size tells how often a clone was seen (once, few, many) or the class of an expanded clone, and some rows leave it out.

CDR3 protein: CASSTGTPLPYEQYF; CDR3 DNA: TGTGCCAGCAGTACCGGGACACCTCTACCCTACGAGCAGTACTTC; CDR3 length: 15; J gene: TRBJ2-7; clone size: NA; D gene: NA; V gene: TRBV6-5
CDR3 protein: CASSLIGSSQPQHF; CDR3 DNA: TGTGCCAGCAGCTTAATTGGGAGCAGTCAGCCCCAGCATTTT; CDR3 length: 14; J gene: TRBJ1-5; clone size: few; D gene: NA; V gene: TRBV7-9
CDR3 protein: CASGQGSGGPTDTQYF; CDR3 DNA: TGCGCCAGCGGACAGGGTAGCGGGGGACCCACAGATACGCAGTATTTT; CDR3 length: 16; J gene: TRBJ2-3; clone size: few; D gene: NA; V gene: TRBV4-1
CDR3 protein: CASSRGYEQYF; CDR3 DNA: TGTGCCAGTTCAAGGGGTTACGAGCAGTACTTC; CDR3 length: 11; J gene: TRBJ2-7; clone size: many; D gene: NA; V gene: TRBV6-5
CDR3 protein: CASSRFWDRGNTGELFF; CDR3 DNA: TGTGCCAGCAGTCGGTTTTGGGACAGGGGGAACACCGGGGAGCTGTTTTTT; CDR3 length: 17; J gene: TRBJ2-2; clone size: NA; D gene: TRBD1; V gene: TRBV28
CDR3 protein: CASSEILRVEPQHF; CDR3 DNA: TGTGCCAGCAGCGAGATCTTAAGGGTGGAGCCCCAGCATTTT; CDR3 length: 14; J gene: TRBJ1-5; clone size: few; D gene: NA; V gene: TRBV12-3/TRBV12-4
CDR3 protein: CSAPPGGSQQYF; CDR3 DNA: TGCAGTGCTCCGCCGGGGGGGTCCCAGCAGTACTTC; CDR3 length: 12; J gene: TRBJ2-7; clone size: few; D gene: TRBD2; V gene: TRBV20-1
CDR3 protein: CASSWGQVEGYGYTF; CDR3 DNA: TGTGCCAGCAGTTGGGGACAGGTCGAAGGGTATGGCTACACCTTC; CDR3 length: 15; J gene: TRBJ1-2; clone size: NA; D gene: TRBD1; V gene: TRBV12-3/TRBV12-4
CDR3 protein: CSVPGHSYEQYF; CDR3 DNA: TGCAGCGTGCCGGGACATTCCTACGAGCAGTACTTC; CDR3 length: 12; J gene: TRBJ2-7; clone size: NA; D gene: NA; V gene: TRBV29-1
CDR3 protein: CSARGDRGNQPQHF; CDR3 DNA: TGCAGTGCTAGAGGGGACAGGGGGAATCAGCCCCAGCATTTT; CDR3 length: 14; J gene: TRBJ1-5; clone size: NA; D gene: TRBD1; V gene: TRBV20-1
CDR3 protein: CASSVTGQGYTEAFF; CDR3 DNA: TGTGCCAGCAGCGTTACGGGACAGGGGTACACTGAAGCTTTCTTT; CDR3 length: 15; J gene: TRBJ1-1; clone size: NA; D gene: TRBD1; V gene: TRBV7-9
CDR3 protein: CASSPWDSGGELFF; CDR3 DNA: TGTGCCAGCAGCCCCTGGGACTCGGGCGGGGAGCTGTTTTTT; CDR3 length: 14; J gene: TRBJ2-2; clone size: NA; D gene: NA; V gene: TRBV9
CDR3 protein: CASSYQRYQPQHF; CDR3 DNA: TGTGCCAGCAGCTACCAACGGTACCAGCCCCAGCATTTT; CDR3 length: 13; J gene: TRBJ1-5; clone size: NA; D gene: NA; V gene: TRBV6-5
CDR3 protein: CASSGGFRSGGYNEQFF; CDR3 DNA: TGTGCCAGCAGCGGGGGGTTCAGGAGCGGGGGCTACAATGAGCAGTTCTTC; CDR3 length: 17; J gene: TRBJ2-1; clone size: NA; D gene: TRBD2; V gene: TRBV5-6
CDR3 protein: CASSPDRSDQPQHF; CDR3 DNA: TGTGCCAGCAGCCCGGACAGGAGCGATCAGCCCCAGCATTTT; CDR3 length: 14; J gene: TRBJ1-5; clone size: once; D gene: TRBD1; V gene: TRBV7-9
CDR3 protein: CASSYSRLVTETQYF; CDR3 DNA: TGTGCCAGCAGTTACTCGAGGCTAGTGACGGAGACCCAGTACTTC; CDR3 length: 15; J gene: TRBJ2-5; clone size: NA; D gene: NA; V gene: TRBV6-6
CDR3 protein: CASSIQVSYEQYF; CDR3 DNA: TGTGCCAGTAGTATACAGGTGTCCTACGAGCAGTACTTC; CDR3 length: 13; J gene: TRBJ2-7; clone size: NA; D gene: NA; V gene: TRBV19
CDR3 protein: CAISEGLGAGVNEQFF; CDR3 DNA: TGTGCCATCAGTGAGGGGTTAGGGGCAGGGGTCAATGAGCAGTTCTTC; CDR3 length: 16; J gene: TRBJ2-1; clone size: many; D gene: NA; V gene: TRBV10-3
CDR3 protein: CASSERLVGETQYF; CDR3 DNA: TGTGCCAGCAGTGAACGGTTGGTGGGGGAGACCCAGTACTTC; CDR3 length: 14; J gene: TRBJ2-5; clone size: NA; D gene: NA; V gene: TRBV2
CDR3 protein: CASSEAPVYEQFF; CDR3 DNA: TGTGCCAGCAGTGAAGCCCCTGTCTATGAGCAGTTCTTC; CDR3 length: 13; J gene: TRBJ2-1; clone size: few; D gene: NA; V gene: TRBV6-1
CDR3 protein: CSVGKGDNRYGYTF; CDR3 DNA: TGCAGCGTTGGCAAAGGGGATAATCGCTATGGCTACACCTTC; CDR3 length: 14; J gene: TRBJ1-2; clone size: few; D gene: NA; V gene: TRBV29-1
CDR3 protein: CSARGSGGRKTQYF; CDR3 DNA: TGCAGTGCTAGAGGGTCCGGGGGCCGCAAGACCCAGTACTTC; CDR3 length: 14; J gene: TRBJ2-5; clone size: few; D gene: NA; V gene: TRBV20-1
CDR3 protein: CATTYEQVPLSGANVLTF; CDR3 DNA: TGTGCCACCACATATGAACAGGTCCCACTCTCTGGGGCCAACGTCCTGACTTTC; CDR3 length: 18; J gene: TRBJ2-6; clone size: few; D gene: NA; V gene: TRBV10-3
CDR3 protein: CSGSRTSGGPGELFF; CDR3 DNA: TGCAGCGGATCCAGGACTAGCGGGGGTCCGGGGGAGCTGTTTTTT; CDR3 length: 15; J gene: TRBJ2-2; clone size: few; D gene: TRBD2; V gene: TRBV29-1
CDR3 protein: CASSSDPLAGSQETQYF; CDR3 DNA: TGCGCCAGCAGCTCCGACCCACTAGCGGGGTCTCAAGAGACCCAGTACTTC; CDR3 length: 17; J gene: TRBJ2-5; clone size: NA; D gene: TRBD2; V gene: TRBV5-1
CDR3 protein: CSARKSGTEAFF; CDR3 DNA: TGCAGTGCTAGAAAATCAGGGACTGAAGCTTTCTTT; CDR3 length: 12; J gene: TRBJ1-1; clone size: NA; D gene: NA; V gene: TRBV20-1